These 21 T cell receptor beta chains were all obtained from the same sample, sequenced in a study of blood T cell repertoires in COVID-19. The assay was immunoSEQ multiplex PCR, and TCRdb's table has in-frame clones only and misses some. This sample carries hundreds of thousands of clones, 70% to 90% of them seen once, and the ten largest clones take 5.9%. The source material was peripheral blood. These receptors were taken from an elderly man with acute or convalescent COVID-19.

The V and J genes are TRBV27 and TRBJ2-1; 10 nucleotides agree with TRBD1. The CDR3 loop spans 14 amino acids. The germline CDR1 and CDR2 sequences are MNHEY and SMNVEV (reference sequence). V dropped 10 bases and J dropped 6; count of bases not matched to a gene: 9. Here the CDR3 DNA reads TGTGCCACCCGGGGACAGGGGAAGGGCAATGAGCAGTTCTTC. This codes for CATRGQGKGNEQFF.

The genes are TRBV27 and TRBJ1-2, with D perhaps TRBD1 (6 bases). V was trimmed by 3 bases and J by 8 bases, leaving 13 bases between them. The CDR3 spans 13 residues. Germline CDR1 and CDR2: MNHEY and SMNVEV (reference sequence). The CDR3 DNA follows: TGTGCCAGCAGTTTTGCGGGGGCTGGAGGCTACACCTTC. Encoded protein: CASSFAGAGGYTF.

The chain is built from TRBV28 and TRBJ1-1, with 8 bases fitting TRBD1. The germline V gene encodes CDR1 MDHEN and CDR2 SYDVKM. The CDR3 is made up of 15 amino acids. V gave up 5 bases and J gave up 1 base; unmatched junction bases: 6. This CDR3 reads CASSATGGENTEAFF. The DNA of the CDR3 is TGTGCCAGCAGTGCTACAGGGGGGGAGAACACTGAAGCTTTCTTT.

V and J are TRBV15 and TRBJ1-1; no clear D. The germline V and J ends were trimmed by 0 bases and 5 bases, with 7 bases remaining between them. CDR1 and CDR2 from the germline V gene are LNHNV and YYDKDF (reference sequence). There are 13 residues in the CDR3. Here the CDR3 reads CATSRDVGTEAFF. The CDR3, as DNA: TGTGCCACCAGCAGAGATGTCGGGACTGAAGCTTTCTTT.

The V gene is TRBV7-9, the J gene TRBJ1-5; a weak D match, TRBD1 (5 bases). Germline CDR1 and CDR2: SEHNR and FQNEAQ (reference sequence). The CDR3 contains 17 residues. V gave up 1 base and J gave up 6 bases, with 19 bases separating them. CDR3 coding DNA: TGTGCCAGCAGCTTAGAGTCGGTCCCGGGCGGGGGTCAGCCCCAGCATTTT. It specifies CASSLESVPGGGQPQHF. The whole variable domain, filled in from reference TRBV7-9 and TRBJ1-5, reads DTGVSQNPRHKITKRGQNVTFRCDPISEHNRLYWYRQTLGQGPEFLTYFQNEAQLEKSRLLSDRFSAERPKGSFSTLEIQRTEQGDSAMYLCASSLESVPGGGQPQHFGDGTRLSIL.

This clone was counted once. The genes are TRBV7-8 and TRBJ2-5; 10 bases are shared with TRBD2. J lost 2 bases, V lost 10 bases, and 13 bases had no gene match. The CDR3 totals 16 residues. The germline V gene has CDR1 SGHVS and CDR2 FQNEAQ. This chain's CDR3 is CATTGAPAGGQETQYF. CDR3 coding DNA: TGTGCCACCACTGGGGCCCCAGCGGGAGGGCAAGAGACCCAGTACTTC.

This chain joins TRBV5-4 and TRBJ1-2; no reliable D call. V dropped 0 bases and J dropped 8 bases, with 11 bases sitting between them. CDR1 and CDR2 from the germline V gene are SGHNT and YYREEE (reference sequence). The CDR3 spans 13 residues. CDR3 loop: CASSLVPPGGYTF. CDR3 coding DNA: TGTGCCAGCAGCTTGGTCCCCCCGGGGGGCTACACCTTC.

This clone was seen just once. The CDR3 DNA sequence: TGCAGTGTCGGGGTCCCTCAGCCCCAGCATTTT. This translates into CSVGVPQPQHF. The chain carries TRBV20-1 and TRBJ1-5; no reliable D call. V shed 7 bases and J shed 6 bases, with 10 bases lying between them. Germline assignment: CDR1 DFQATT and CDR2 SNEGSKA (reference sequence). CDR3 size: 11 residues.

This clone was observed once. The chain joins TRBV27 to TRBJ2-5, with TRBD1 matching over 9 bases. V lost 1 base to trimming and J lost 5 bases; unmatched junction nucleotides: 5. The CDR3 consists of 15 residues. CDR1 and CDR2 from the germline V gene are MNHEY and SMNVEV (reference sequence). This CDR3 reads CASSLLGQGWETQYF. CDR3 nucleotide sequence: TGTGCCAGCAGTTTATTAGGACAGGGGTGGGAGACCCAGTACTTC.

V gene TRBV7-8 combines with J gene TRBJ2-2, with 11 bases that match TRBD2. The CDR3 covers 21 residues. Per the germline V gene, CDR1 is SGHVS and CDR2 is FQNEAQ. V was clipped by 2 bases and J by 6 bases; unmatched bases: 20. The CDR3 nucleotides are TGTGCCAGCAGCTTATGGCGACTAGCGGGACTCACTAAGGGGGGTTCCGGGGAGCTGTTTTTT. Its protein is CASSLWRLAGLTKGGSGELFF.

The CDR3 here is CATEGQTTDTQYF. For the CDR3, the DNA is TGTGCCACCGAAGGACAGACCACAGATACGCAGTATTTT. This chain joins TRBV24-1 and TRBJ2-3, with a tentative D call TRBD1 (6 bases). Germline values: CDR1 KGHDR, CDR2 SFDVKD. Trimming pared 9 bases from V and 2 bases from J, leaving 11 bases between. The CDR3 length is 13 residues.

V gene TRBV28 combines with J gene TRBJ1-6; TRBD1 matches at 7 bases. V shed 5 bases, J shed 9 bases, and the junction held 7 bases outside the gene matches. There are 14 residues in the CDR3. Looked up from germline, CDR1 is MDHEN and CDR2 is SYDVKM. The CDR3 region has the DNA TGTGCCAGCAGTCCTGACAGGGCATTTTCACCCCTCCACTTT. Its protein is CASSPDRAFSPLHF. The variable domain in full, completed from reference TRBV28 and TRBJ1-6, reads DVKVTQSSRYLVKRTGEKVFLECVQDMDHENMFWYRQDPGLGLRLIYFSYDVKMKEKGDIPEGYSVSREKKERFSLILESASTNQTSMYLCASSPDRAFSPLHFGNGTRLTVT.

The chain has TRBV5-8 and TRBJ2-3; TRBD2 matches 8 bases. V dropped 4 bases and J dropped 2; count of bases not matched to a gene: 12. The CDR3 length is 17 residues. Germline CDR1 SGHTS, CDR2 YDEGEE. DNA for the CDR3: TGTGCCAGCAGCCCCGCGGGTATAGCGGGAAACACAGATACGCAGTATTTT. Translated, it gives CASSPAGIAGNTDTQYF.

Points on this clone: One end of the junction varies from germline; a read error may be responsible. The chain couples TRBV10-3 to TRBJ2-7, with 8 bases matching TRBD1. In germline, CDR1 is ENHRY, CDR2 SYGVKD. The CDR3 is 14 amino acids. DNA for the CDR3: TGTGCCATCAATGAGGCAGGGGGCAGCAACGAGCAGTACTTC. It is translated as CAINEAGGSNEQYF.

V is TRBV28 and J is TRBJ1-4; D is unclear. The germline CDR1 and CDR2 sequences are MDHEN and SYDVKM. V was trimmed by 7 bases and J by 5 bases, leaving 5 bases between them. This CDR3 region has 11 residues. CDR3 nucleotide sequence: TGTGCCAGCACAGTAAATGAAAAACTGTTTTTT. This encodes CASTVNEKLFF. The full variable domain, rest sourced from reference TRBV28 and TRBJ1-4, is DVKVTQSSRYLVKRTGEKVFLECVQDMDHENMFWYRQDPGLGLRLIYFSYDVKMKEKGDIPEGYSVSREKKERFSLILESASTNQTSMYLCASTVNEKLFFGSGTQLSVL.

The CDR3 loop reads CASSLVQGMNTEAFF. As DNA, the CDR3 is TGCGCCAGCAGCTTGGTACAGGGAATGAACACTGAAGCTTTCTTT. This chain joins TRBV5-1 and TRBJ1-1, with a possible D match to TRBD1 (6 bases). The CDR3 consists of 15 residues. Per germline, CDR1 SGHRS and CDR2 YFSETQ. The germline V and J ends were trimmed by 0 bases and 0 bases, with 9 bases remaining between them.

The chain links TRBV5-1 to TRBJ2-1, with D maybe TRBD1 (6 bases). The CDR3 contains 16 residues. Between the trimmed V and J ends, which lost 1 base and 0 bases, there was a span of 11 bases. The germline V gene encodes CDR1 SGHRS and CDR2 YFSETQ. Here the CDR3 DNA reads TGCGCCAGCAGCTTGAATAGGGGGAGCTCCTACAATGAGCAGTTCTTC. Protein product: CASSLNRGSSYNEQFF.

The chain carries TRBV24-1 and TRBJ2-5; D possibly corresponds to TRBD1 (5 bases). This CDR3 is built from 15 residues. Germline V gene sequence: CDR1 KGHDR, CDR2 SFDVKD. V was trimmed by 4 bases and J by 2 bases, leaving 13 bases between them. The CDR3 sequence: CATSDPRQLQETQYF. The CDR3 bases are TGTGCCACCAGTGACCCTAGACAGCTTCAAGAGACCCAGTACTTC.

J is TRBJ2-5 and V is TRBV7-3; D may be TRBD1 (6 bases). Germline V lookup: CDR1 SGHTA, CDR2 FQGTGA. V gave up 5 bases and J gave up 8 bases, with 12 bases separating them. The CDR3 spans 12 residues. In DNA, the CDR3 is TGTGCCAGCAGCCCCCAGGGGAACACCCAGTACTTC. Encoded protein: CASSPQGNTQYF. The complete variable domain, with remaining parts taken from reference TRBV7-3 and TRBJ2-5, reads GAGVSQTPSNKVTEKGKYVELRCDPISGHTALYWYRQSLGQGPEFLIYFQGTGAADDSGLPNDRFFAVRPEGSVSTLKIQRTERGDSAVYLCASSPQGNTQYFGPGTRLLVL.

The chain joins TRBV2 to TRBJ2-1; 13 bases line up with TRBD2. Germline CDR1 SNHLY, CDR2 FYNNEI. CDR3 length: 14 amino acids. V lost 4 bases to trimming and J lost 8 bases; unmatched junction nucleotides: 2. CDR3 in DNA: TGTGCCAGCAGTGGGACTAGCGGGAGAGATGAGCAGTTCTTC. Encoded protein: CASSGTSGRDEQFF. The full variable domain, with the rest looked up from reference TRBV2 and TRBJ2-1, is EPEVTQTPSHQVTQMGQEVILRCVPISNHLYFYWYRQILGQKVEFLVSFYNNEISEKSEIFDDQFSVERPDGSNFTLKIRSTKLEDSAMYFCASSGTSGRDEQFFGPGTRLTVL.

This clone was counted ten times or more. The rearrangement joins TRBV5-1 to TRBJ2-3; 9 bases agree with TRBD1. Germline V CDR1 and CDR2: SGHRS, YFSETQ. J was trimmed by 4 bases and V by 7 bases; bases with no gene match: 4. The CDR3 is 13 residues long. CDR3: CASYRGQADTQYF. The CDR3 DNA follows: TGCGCCAGCTACAGGGGGCAGGCAGATACGCAGTATTTT.